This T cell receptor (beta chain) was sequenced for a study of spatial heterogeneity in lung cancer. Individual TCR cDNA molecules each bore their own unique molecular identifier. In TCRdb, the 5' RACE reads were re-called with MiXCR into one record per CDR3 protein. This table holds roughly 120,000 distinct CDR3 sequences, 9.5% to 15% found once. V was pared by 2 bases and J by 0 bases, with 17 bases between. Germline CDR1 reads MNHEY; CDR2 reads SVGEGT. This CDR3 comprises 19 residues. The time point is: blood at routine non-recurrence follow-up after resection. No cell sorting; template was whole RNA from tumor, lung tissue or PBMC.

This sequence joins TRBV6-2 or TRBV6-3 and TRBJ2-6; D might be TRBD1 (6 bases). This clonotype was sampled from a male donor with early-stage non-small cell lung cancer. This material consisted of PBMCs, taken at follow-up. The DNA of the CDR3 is TGTGCCAGCAGTTACAGCTATGGGGGCCGGCGCTCTGGGGCCAACGTCCTGACTTTC. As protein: CASSYSYGGRRSGANVLTF.